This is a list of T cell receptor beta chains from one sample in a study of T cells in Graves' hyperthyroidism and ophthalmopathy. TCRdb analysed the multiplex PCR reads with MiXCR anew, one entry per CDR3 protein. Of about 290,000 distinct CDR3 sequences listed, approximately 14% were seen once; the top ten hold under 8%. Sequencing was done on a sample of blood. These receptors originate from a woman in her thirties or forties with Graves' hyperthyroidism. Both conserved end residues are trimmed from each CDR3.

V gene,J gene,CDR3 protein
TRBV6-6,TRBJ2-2,ASSYSREGELF
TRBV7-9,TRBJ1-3,ASRRLNSGNTIY
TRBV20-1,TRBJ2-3,SARVQQREGADTQY
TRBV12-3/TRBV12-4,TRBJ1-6,ASSLADRGGSPLH
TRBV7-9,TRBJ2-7,ASSSGADEQY
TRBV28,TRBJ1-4,ASSYQGAGEKLF
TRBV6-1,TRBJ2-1,ASSEEAGFAGGDEQF
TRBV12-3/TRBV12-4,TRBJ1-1,ASSHYPWTEPNTEAF
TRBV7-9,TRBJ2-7,ASSLETSGTYEQY
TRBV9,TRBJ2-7,ASSFRDSSYEQY
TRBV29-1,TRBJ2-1,SVDGAF
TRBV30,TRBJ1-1,AWSRTNTEAF
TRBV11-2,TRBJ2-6,ASSSGQGNSGANVLT
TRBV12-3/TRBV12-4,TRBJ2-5,ASSTGTGWKTQY
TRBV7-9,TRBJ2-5,ASSPPGVSGQETQY
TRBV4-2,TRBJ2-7,ASSRMTEKQQY
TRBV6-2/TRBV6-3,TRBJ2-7,ASSYSYDPKPDYEQY
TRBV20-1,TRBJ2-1,SAREPLAVYNEQF
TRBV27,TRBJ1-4,ASSPIPGLMTTNEKLF
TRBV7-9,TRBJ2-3,ASSVIAGDGTDTQY
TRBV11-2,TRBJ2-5,ASSLGASGGRETQY
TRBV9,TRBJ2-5,ASSPRTSTETQY
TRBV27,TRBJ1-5,AGSLKGGNQPQH
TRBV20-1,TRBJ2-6,SAHARDSHSGANVLT
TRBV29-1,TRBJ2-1,SARVNEQF
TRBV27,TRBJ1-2,ASSSPLTGNYGYT
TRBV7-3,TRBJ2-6,ASSSRGFGANVLT
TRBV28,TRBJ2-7,ASSLTEGLAGEYEQY
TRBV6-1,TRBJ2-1,ASSEWQEQF
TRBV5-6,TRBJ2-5,ASSLEVQTQY
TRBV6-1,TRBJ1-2,ASNYFSGTANYGYT
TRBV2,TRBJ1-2,ASSEDRPGTSVGYT
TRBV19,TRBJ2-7,ALYGTPRTTYEQY
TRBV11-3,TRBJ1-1,ASSLQGQGRLREAF
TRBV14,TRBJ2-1,ASSPGQGAETSSYNEQF
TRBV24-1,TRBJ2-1,ATSDMTGDSYNEQF
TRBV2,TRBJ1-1,ASNVPGDRVLGTEAF
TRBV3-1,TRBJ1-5,ASSQDHEPQH
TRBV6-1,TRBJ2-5,ASSEAGGEGLETQY
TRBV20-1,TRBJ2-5,SVGQGRETQY
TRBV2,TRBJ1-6,ASSSLGQGLYSPLH
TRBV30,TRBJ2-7,AWSPQRYEQY
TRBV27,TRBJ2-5,ASSLTLPGMGRQETQY
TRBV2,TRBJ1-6,ASKLQGDSYNSPLH
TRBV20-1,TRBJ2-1,SARDFSQSSYNEQF
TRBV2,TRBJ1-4,ASSEGGATNEKLF
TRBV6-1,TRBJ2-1,ASSFGTSGVSYNEQF
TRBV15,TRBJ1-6,ATSRSPGLHNSPLH
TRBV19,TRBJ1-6,ASILGKGDYNSPLH
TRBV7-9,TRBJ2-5,ASGRQGLEETQY
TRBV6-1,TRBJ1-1,ASRPRDRGQWTEAF
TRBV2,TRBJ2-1,ASSEAGLAGIKNEQF
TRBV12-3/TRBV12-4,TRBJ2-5,ASSLGVAGLYMETQY